The clone carrying this TCR beta chain was counted a single time. What it binds is not known. This entry is derived from a study of shared clonotypes between healthy human individuals. A deep-level run was used for the assay. Each sorted subset replicate got 200 ng genomic DNA, 25,000 to 35,000 genomes. Libraries were prepared by immunoSEQ multiplex PCR; TCRdb keeps only in-frame clonotypes and omits some of them. The sample includes about 700,000 clones, about 90% of them seen just once. The CDR3 is 14 residues long. Trimming removed 5 bases from V and 2 bases from J, with 13 bases in between. Germline CDR1 SEHNR, CDR2 FQNEAQ (reference sequence). Naive CD8 cells lacked CD45RO and underwent positive selection for CCR7, leaving out terminally differentiated effector memory CD45RA+ cells. Whole-study results and caveats: Larger estimated richness was generally recorded for naive subsets relative to memory subsets.

The sample consisted of naive CD8+ T cells sorted from blood. The sequence was obtained from a man aged 25 to 40 in good health. V and J are TRBV7-9 and TRBJ2-7; D is undetermined. Written as DNA, the CDR3 is TGTGCCAGCAGCGGCCGCGACACAGCCTACGAGCAGTACTTC. Encoded protein: CASSGRDTAYEQYF.